This T cell receptor beta chain was retrieved from a study of graft-versus-host responses after intestinal transplantation. Study-wide background: Among the recipients, all got anti-thymocyte globulin induction and then tacrolimus and steroids for about 3 years.

Germline V lookup: CDR1 MGHRA, CDR2 YSYEKL. CDR3 length equals 13 residues. V was pared by 8 bases and J by 0 bases, with 9 bases between. Findings and caveats of the study: Detected in recipient marrow were GvH clones, some of which were first observed in ileum or blood. Clonal ratios of graft-versus-host to host-versus-graft in allografts were high for patients exhibiting graft-donor T cell macrochimerism. GvH clone levels peaked in circulation, and this peak was associated with early post-transplant HvG declines.

Only in-frame clones appear in the TCRdb table, and some are missing; sequencing was by immunoSEQ multiplex PCR. The top ten hold 1.9% of the sample, which has around 20,000 clones, 75% to 95% seen once. Concerning this clone: The antigen is undetermined.

The chain is built from TRBV4-1 and TRBJ2-3; perhaps TRBD1 as D (6 bases). The sample in question was PBMCs, obtained roughly 390 days after transplant. The sequence came from a human patient who received an intestinal transplant, so some T cells may come from the graft donor. The CDR3 loop reads CASGGLSTDTQYF. The CDR3 region has the DNA TGCGCCAGCGGGGGCCTAAGCACAGATACGCAGTATTTT.